The T cell receptor (beta chain) described here comes from a study of T cells in Graves' hyperthyroidism and ophthalmopathy. This clonotype was observed at least ten times. Amplification of TCR beta CDR3 regions was performed using RNA transcripts as template. HTBI primers were used for first-round RT-PCR of the TCR CDR3. One entry per CDR3 protein results from TCRdb running MiXCR on the multiplex PCR reads. The sample includes 350,000 or so distinct CDR3 sequences, about a sixth of them seen just once. The source is a woman in her twenties or thirties with Graves' hyperthyroidism that later progressed to Graves' ophthalmopathy. Sequencing was done on a sample of blood.

The CDR3 DNA follows: TGTGCCAGCTCACCGCTTCCGCACAGGAATAATTCACCCCTCCACTTT. Protein sequence: CASSPLPHRNNSPLHF. This chain links TRBV18 with TRBJ1-6; TRBD1 is a possible D gene (5 bases). CDR1 and CDR2 from the germline V gene are KGHSH and LQKENI. V lost 3 bases to trimming and J lost 5 bases, with 14 bases between them. The CDR3 length is 16 residues.